Included here is one TCR beta chain sequence, with context. This record comes from a study of blood T cell repertoires in COVID-19. Study overall: Some COVID-19 samples were acute and others convalescent; all came from the United States, Italy and Spain. In each case, the material was cDNA or gDNA derived from T cells, B-cell-depleted T cells, or PBMCs.

Authors' data handling: By means of reference gene primer amplification, nucleated cell counts were estimated. Libraries were prepared by immunoSEQ multiplex PCR; TCRdb keeps only in-frame clonotypes and omits some of them. The V and J calls and clone size come from that table; D and trimming were worked out from the DNA. The sample includes about 140,000 clones, around 87% seen only once; the top ten take roughly 35%. This CDR3 has 15 residues. The germline gives CDR1 LGHDT, CDR2 YNNKEL (reference sequence). Trimming took 6 bases from V and 0 from J, leaving 9 bases between them. The chain links TRBV3-1 (or the pseudogene TRBV3-2) to TRBJ2-6, with a possible D match to TRBD1 (6 bases). The TCR was taken from a man in his fifties who had recovered from COVID-19. Material: peripheral blood. The DNA for the CDR3 is TGTGCCAGCAGTCTACAGGGCTCTGGGGCCAACGTCCTGACTTTC. Amino acids: CASSLQGSGANVLTF.